This T cell receptor (beta chain) came from a study of T-cell memory formation after mild COVID-19. Each CDR3 protein gets one entry after TCRdb re-called the 5' RACE reads with MiXCR. Here the sample spans about 190,000 distinct CDR3 sequences, about 18% being singletons. Worth noting for this clonotype: As yet, its antigen is unknown.

Study findings and constraints: Pre-infection memory held some responding clones, suggesting pre-existing cross-reactive T cells responded. Contracting CD8+ clones were enriched in EMRA, CD4+ mainly in CM and EM.

The receptor's source is an adult woman who had mild COVID-19 (a few samples of this study predate the infection). Cell type and time point are not known. The source material was PBMCs or a T cell subset sorted from them (not recorded which).

The CDR3 region is CSARDRGGSTDTQYF. CDR3 DNA: TGCAGTGCTAGAGATCGGGGAGGTAGCACAGATACGCAGTATTTT. This rearrangement joins TRBV20-1 to TRBJ2-3; D is possibly TRBD2 (6 bases). With 0 bases removed from V and 0 bases from J, the gap between germline ends came to 10 bases. This CDR3 has 15 residues. The V gene's germline CDR1 is DFQATT and CDR2 SNEGSKA (reference sequence).